These T cell receptor beta chains were read from a single sample in a study of shared clonotypes between healthy human individuals. TCRdb keeps only in-frame clones here, not all; method: immunoSEQ multiplex PCR. The table records about 600,000 clones, 95% to 98% of them present only once. Sequenced sample: naive CD4+ T cells sorted from blood. The receptors were sampled from a woman in her twenties or thirties in good health. Each CDR3 is given with its conserved first and last residue. D genes are given only for firm matches. A clone size is listed for some rows: how often the clone was seen (once, few, many), or a class if it is expanded.

V gene	J gene	D gene	clone size	CDR3 DNA	CDR3 protein
TRBV19	TRBJ1-5	-	-	TGTGCCAGTAGCCGCACAGGTTCGGGAAATCAGCCCCAGCATTTT	CASSRTGSGNQPQHF
TRBV30	TRBJ1-4	TRBD1	-	TGTGCCTGGAGTGTAGGGGACAGAAGGTTTTTT	CAWSVGDRRFF
TRBV28	TRBJ2-3	-	-	TGTGCCAGCAACGCCCCGGTCGCAGATACGCAGTATTTT	CASNAPVADTQYF
TRBV7-3	TRBJ1-5	TRBD1	-	TGTGCCAGCAGCTCACGGACAGGGAAAGGCAATCAGCCCCAGCATTTT	CASSSRTGKGNQPQHF
TRBV27	TRBJ2-7	TRBD1	-	TGTGCCAGCACCCTACGACAGGGGCGCTCCTACGAGCAGTACTTC	CASTLRQGRSYEQYF
TRBV5-1	TRBJ2-4	-	-	TGCGCCAGCAGCCCCATCCCCGCGGAGGGAAACATTCAGTACTTC	CASSPIPAEGNIQYF
TRBV6-1	TRBJ2-7	-	-	TGTGCCAGCAGTGAACTGAACTACGAGCAGTACTTC	CASSELNYEQYF
TRBV2	TRBJ2-7	TRBD1	-	TGTGCCAGCAACAGGGGAGAACCGGGGCGCGAGCAGTACTTC	CASNRGEPGREQYF
TRBV27	TRBJ2-3	TRBD2	-	TGTGCCAGCAGTAAGCTTACCGGGACTATCGAAGGCACAGATACGCAGTATTTT	CASSKLTGTIEGTDTQYF
TRBV15	TRBJ2-1	TRBD1	-	TGTGCCACCAGCAGAGATCAACGGGACAGGGTATCCAATGAGCAGTTCTTC	CATSRDQRDRVSNEQFF
TRBV6-1	TRBJ2-7	-	-	TGTGCCAGCAGTGCGGGACTGACTATCTCCTACGAGCAGTACTTC	CASSAGLTISYEQYF
TRBV28	TRBJ1-2	TRBD1	once	TGTGCCAGCAGTCCAAACAGGGGACACTATGGCTACACCTTC	CASSPNRGHYGYTF
TRBV9	TRBJ2-1	TRBD2	-	TGTGCCAGCAGCGCCACTAGCGGAACCTACAATGAGCAGTTCTTC	CASSATSGTYNEQFF
TRBV30	TRBJ1-5	TRBD1	-	TGTGCCTGGAGTGTAGGCTCAGGGGGCTATCAGCCCCAGCATTTT	CAWSVGSGGYQPQHF
TRBV29-1	TRBJ2-3	TRBD2	-	TGCAGCGCCCTGGACGGGGGGGGCACAGATACGCAGTATTTT	CSALDGGGTDTQYF
TRBV6-4	TRBJ2-1	TRBD2	once	TGTGCCAGCAGTGAAGTGACTAGCGGGAAAAATGAGCAGTTCTTC	CASSEVTSGKNEQFF
TRBV10-3	TRBJ1-2	-	-	TGTGCCATCAGTGATGAGGGAGGGTATGGCTACACCTTC	CAISDEGGYGYTF
TRBV9	TRBJ2-3	-	-	TGTGCCAGCAGCGTAGCGACCACAGATACGCAGTATTTT	CASSVATTDTQYF
TRBV9	TRBJ2-3	TRBD2	-	TGTGCCAGCAGCGTAGGGACTAGCGGATACACAGATACGCAGTATTTT	CASSVGTSGYTDTQYF
TRBV11-2	TRBJ1-4	-	-	TGTGCCAGCAGCAACAACTACGCAACTAATGAAAAACTGTTTTTT	CASSNNYATNEKLFF
TRBV28	TRBJ1-6	-	-	TGTGCCAGCAGTGCCCCGGAGGCTTGGGGATCACCCCTCCACTTT	CASSAPEAWGSPLHF
TRBV27	TRBJ2-7	TRBD1	once	TGTGCCAGCAGAAGGGACAGGCCCTCCTACGAGCAGTACTTC	CASRRDRPSYEQYF
TRBV7-9	TRBJ1-4	-	once	TGTGCCAGCACCAGGGTCGAAAAACTGTTTTTT	CASTRVEKLFF
TRBV28	TRBJ1-2	-	-	TGTGCCAGCAGTAAGACAGTTAACTATGGCTACACCTTC	CASSKTVNYGYTF
TRBV30	TRBJ2-5	TRBD2	-	TGTGCCTGTGTCGGGACTAGCTCGCGAGAGACCCAGTACTTC	CACVGTSSRETQYF
TRBV29-1	TRBJ1-1	-	-	TGCAGCGTTACAGGGTTTGGTGAAGCTTTCTTT	CSVTGFGEAFF
TRBV20-1	TRBJ2-7	-	-	TGCAGTGCCTCCTCATCCGTGGAGCAGTACTTC	CSASSSVEQYF
TRBV15	TRBJ2-7	-	-	TGTGCCACCAGCAGAGATAGATACGAGCAGTACTTC	CATSRDRYEQYF
TRBV5-4	TRBJ2-1	-	-	TGTGCCAGCAGCTTGGAGCCAAGTCCCATGAATGAGCAGTTCTTC	CASSLEPSPMNEQFF
TRBV10-3	TRBJ1-1	-	-	TGTGCCATCAGTGAGTCTAAAGTGGAGGGCACTGAAGCTTTCTTT	CAISESKVEGTEAFF
TRBV20-1	TRBJ1-2	-	few	TGCAGTGCTAGGCCAAGTGGCTACACCTTC	CSARPSGYTF
TRBV4-1	TRBJ1-2	-	few	TGCGCCAGCAGCCCCAGGGACGGCTATGGCTACACCTTC	CASSPRDGYGYTF
TRBV2	TRBJ2-7	TRBD1	once	TGTGCCAGCAGTCCCGACAGGGCTCTCTCCTACGAGCAGTACTTC	CASSPDRALSYEQYF
TRBV30	TRBJ2-4	TRBD1	-	TGTGCCTGGAGTGGGGACAGGATCGTAAACATTCAGTACTTC	CAWSGDRIVNIQYF
TRBV27	TRBJ1-2	TRBD1	-	TGTGCCAGCGCGAGTTTTGGACAGGGGGCGGTGGGCTACACCTTC	CASASFGQGAVGYTF
TRBV28	TRBJ1-5	-	-	TGTGCCAGCAGTTCCCTAAGGGGCTACAATCAGCCCCAGCATTTT	CASSSLRGYNQPQHF
TRBV5-1	TRBJ1-2	TRBD1	-	TGCGCCAGCAGCTTGTTGCAGGGGGCAGATGGCTACACCTTC	CASSLLQGADGYTF
TRBV7-9	TRBJ2-3	TRBD2	-	TGTGCCAGCAGCCTCGGACTAGCGGACGACACAGATACGCAGTATTTT	CASSLGLADDTDTQYF
TRBV30	TRBJ1-5	-	-	TGTGCCTGGAGTCCAGTCAGTGTCATTTTGACAGGAGGGGACCCATATAGCAATCAGCCCCAGCATTTT	CAWSPVSVILTGGDPYSNQPQHF
TRBV10-3	TRBJ1-2	-	-	TGTGCCATCAGTGAGTCGCAGCGTAGGGTCGGCTACACCTTC	CAISESQRRVGYTF
TRBV18	TRBJ2-1	TRBD2	-	TGTGCCAGCTCACGTAGCGGGTACGGTAATGAGCAGTTCTTC	CASSRSGYGNEQFF
TRBV5-1	TRBJ2-7	TRBD2	-	TGCGCCAGCAGCTGGGGGACTAGCGGGATCTACGAGCAGTACTTC	CASSWGTSGIYEQYF
TRBV25-1	TRBJ2-2	-	-	TGTGCCAGCAAAACACGGGAGACCGGGGAGCTGTTTTTT	CASKTRETGELFF
TRBV7-3	TRBJ2-3	TRBD2	-	TGTGCCAGCAGTTGGACTAGCGGAGAGGGAGAGGATACGCAGTATTTT	CASSWTSGEGEDTQYF
TRBV4-1	TRBJ2-1	-	-	TGCGCCAGCAGCCCACTCTGGGGGAGCTCCTACAATGAGCAGTTCTTC	CASSPLWGSSYNEQFF